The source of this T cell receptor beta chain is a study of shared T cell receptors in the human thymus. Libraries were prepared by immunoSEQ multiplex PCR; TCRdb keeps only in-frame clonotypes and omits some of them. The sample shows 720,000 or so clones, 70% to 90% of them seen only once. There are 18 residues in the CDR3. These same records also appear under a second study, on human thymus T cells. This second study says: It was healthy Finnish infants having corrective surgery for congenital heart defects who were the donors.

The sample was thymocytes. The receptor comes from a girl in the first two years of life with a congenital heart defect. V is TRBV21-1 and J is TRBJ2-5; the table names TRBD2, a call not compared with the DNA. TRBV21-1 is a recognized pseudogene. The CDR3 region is CASSKDLGLRLEQETQYF. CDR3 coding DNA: TGTGCCAGCAGCAAGGACCTGGGGTTGAGACTAGAGCAAGAGACCCAGTACTTC.